This T cell receptor beta chain was sequenced in a study of T cells in Graves' hyperthyroidism and ophthalmopathy. In germline, CDR1 is LNHNV, CDR2 YYDKDF (reference sequence). There are 13 residues in the CDR3. V shed 3 bases, J shed 6 bases, and the junction held 4 bases outside the gene matches. Amplification yielded TCR beta CDR3 regions, with RNA transcripts as the source. With the HTBI primer set, the TCR CDR3 went through a first round of RT-PCR. TCRdb ran MiXCR on the multiplex PCR reads and lists one entry per CDR3 protein. The sample lists approximately 610,000 distinct CDR3 sequences; roughly 14% were seen once. This clonotype was seen repeatedly, ten times or more.

This sequence joins TRBV15 and TRBJ2-7; 8 bases are shared with TRBD2. This clonotype originated in a woman between 40 and 55 years old with Graves' ophthalmopathy. Sequencing was performed on blood. The CDR3 loop is CATSSRLAFEQYF. In nucleotides, the CDR3 is TGTGCCACCAGCAGCCGACTAGCGTTCGAGCAGTACTTC.